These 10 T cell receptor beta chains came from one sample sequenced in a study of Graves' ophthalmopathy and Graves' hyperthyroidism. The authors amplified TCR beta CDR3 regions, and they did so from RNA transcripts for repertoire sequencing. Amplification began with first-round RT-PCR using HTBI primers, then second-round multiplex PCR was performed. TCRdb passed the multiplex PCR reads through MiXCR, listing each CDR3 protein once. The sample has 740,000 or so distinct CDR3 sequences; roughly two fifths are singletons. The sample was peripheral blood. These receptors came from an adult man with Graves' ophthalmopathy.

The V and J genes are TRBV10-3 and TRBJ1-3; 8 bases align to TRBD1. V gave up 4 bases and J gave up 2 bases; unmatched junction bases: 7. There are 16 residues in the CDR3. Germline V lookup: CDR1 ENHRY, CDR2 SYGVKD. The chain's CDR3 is CAISALTGVTGNTIYF. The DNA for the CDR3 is TGTGCCATCAGTGCACTGACAGGGGTGACTGGAAACACCATATATTTT.

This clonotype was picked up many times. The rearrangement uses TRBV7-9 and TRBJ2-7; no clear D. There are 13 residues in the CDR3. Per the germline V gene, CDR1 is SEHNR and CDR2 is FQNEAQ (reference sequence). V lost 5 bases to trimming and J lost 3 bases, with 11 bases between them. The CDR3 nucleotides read TGTGCCAGCAGCCCCGGGCGAGGCTACGAGCAGTACTTC. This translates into CASSPGRGYEQYF.

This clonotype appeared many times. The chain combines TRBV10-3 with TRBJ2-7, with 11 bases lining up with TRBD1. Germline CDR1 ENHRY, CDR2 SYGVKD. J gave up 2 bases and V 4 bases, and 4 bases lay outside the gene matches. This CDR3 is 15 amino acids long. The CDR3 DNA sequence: TGTGCCATCAGTGCCGAGGGACAGGGGGCCTACGAGCAGTACTTC. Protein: CAISAEGQGAYEQYF.

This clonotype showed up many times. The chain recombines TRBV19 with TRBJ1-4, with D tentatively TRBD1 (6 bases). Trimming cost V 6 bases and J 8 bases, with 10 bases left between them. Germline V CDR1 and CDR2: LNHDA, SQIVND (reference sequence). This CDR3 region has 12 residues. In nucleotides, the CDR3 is TGTGCCAGTAGGGACAGTCACGAAAAACTGTTTTTT. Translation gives CASRDSHEKLFF.

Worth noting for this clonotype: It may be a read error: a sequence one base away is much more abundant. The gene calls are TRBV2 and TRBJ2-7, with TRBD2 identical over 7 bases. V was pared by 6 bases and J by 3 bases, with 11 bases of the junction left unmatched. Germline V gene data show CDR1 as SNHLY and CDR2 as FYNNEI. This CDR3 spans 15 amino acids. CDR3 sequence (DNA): TGTGCCAGCAGCTTAGGGACGGGGGGTGACTACGAGCAGTACTTC. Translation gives CASSLGTGGDYEQYF.

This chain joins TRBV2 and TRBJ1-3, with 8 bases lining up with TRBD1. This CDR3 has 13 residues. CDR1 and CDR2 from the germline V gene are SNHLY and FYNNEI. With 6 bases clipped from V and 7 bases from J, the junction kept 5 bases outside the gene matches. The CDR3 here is CASRDRALNTIYF. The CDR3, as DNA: TGTGCCAGCAGGGACAGGGCCTTGAACACCATATATTTT. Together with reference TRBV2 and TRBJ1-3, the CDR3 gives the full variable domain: EPEVTQTPSHQVTQMGQEVILRCVPISNHLYFYWYRQILGQKVEFLVSFYNNEISEKSEIFDDQFSVERPDGSNFTLKIRSTKLEDSAMYFCASRDRALNTIYFGEGSWLTVV.

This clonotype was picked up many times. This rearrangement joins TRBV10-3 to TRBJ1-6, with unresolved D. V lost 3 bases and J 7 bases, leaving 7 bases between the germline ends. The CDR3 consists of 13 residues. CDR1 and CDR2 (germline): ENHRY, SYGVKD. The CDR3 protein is CAISDSTNSPLHF. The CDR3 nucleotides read TGTGCCATCAGTGACAGCACGAATTCACCCCTCCACTTT.

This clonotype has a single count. The CDR3 DNA reads as TGTGCCAGCAGTGCCCACGGGGGCGCTGAAGCTTTCTTT. Protein product: CASSAHGGAEAFF. The chain uses TRBV25-1 and TRBJ1-1; weak D call: TRBD1 (6 bases). Trimming removed 4 bases at V and 6 bases at J, with 12 bases between. Germline lookup yields CDR1 MGHDK and CDR2 SYGVNS. This CDR3 spans 13 amino acids.

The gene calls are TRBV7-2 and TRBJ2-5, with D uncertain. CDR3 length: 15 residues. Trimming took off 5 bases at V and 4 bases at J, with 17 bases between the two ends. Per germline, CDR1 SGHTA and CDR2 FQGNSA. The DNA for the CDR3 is TGTGCCAGCAGCCCCCGAAAAGTGGGCAGAGAGACCCAGTACTTC. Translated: CASSPRKVGRETQYF.

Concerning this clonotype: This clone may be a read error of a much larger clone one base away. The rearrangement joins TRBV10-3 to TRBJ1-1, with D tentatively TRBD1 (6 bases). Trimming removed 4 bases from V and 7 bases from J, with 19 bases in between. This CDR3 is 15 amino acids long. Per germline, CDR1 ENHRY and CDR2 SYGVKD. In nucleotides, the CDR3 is TGTGCCATCAGTGGGACAGCAGGCGCTGATCTTGAAGCTTTCTTT. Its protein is CAISGTAGADLEAFF.